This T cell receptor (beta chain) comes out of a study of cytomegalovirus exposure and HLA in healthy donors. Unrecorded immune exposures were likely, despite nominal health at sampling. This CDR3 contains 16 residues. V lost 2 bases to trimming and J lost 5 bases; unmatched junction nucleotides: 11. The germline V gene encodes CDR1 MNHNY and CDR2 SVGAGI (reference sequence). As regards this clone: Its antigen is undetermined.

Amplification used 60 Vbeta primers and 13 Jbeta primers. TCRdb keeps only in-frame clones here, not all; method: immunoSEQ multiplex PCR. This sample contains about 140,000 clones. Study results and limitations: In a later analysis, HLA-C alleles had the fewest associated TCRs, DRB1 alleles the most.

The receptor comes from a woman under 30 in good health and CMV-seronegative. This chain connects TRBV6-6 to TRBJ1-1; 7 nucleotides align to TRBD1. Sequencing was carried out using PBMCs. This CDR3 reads CASSYGTTGYVTEAFF. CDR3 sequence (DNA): TGTGCCAGCAGTTACGGAACGACAGGGTATGTGACTGAAGCTTTCTTT.